The source of this T cell receptor beta chain is a study of regulatory T cells in long-lasting Graves disease. Study results and caveats: Patients whose Graves' disease persisted exhibited lower TCR diversity than those newly diagnosed.

V dropped 3 bases and J dropped 0 bases, with 15 bases sitting between them. The CDR3 covers 17 residues. Germline CDR1 KGHSH, CDR2 LQKENI. This clonotype was counted only a few times. The target antigen is unknown. Arm-PCR of CDR3 regions and iRepertoire HTBI primers were the basis on which TCR beta libraries were built. TCRdb itself ran the multiplex PCR reads through MiXCR, one entry per CDR3 protein. The table shows some 330,000 distinct CDR3 sequences, with 10% to 15% occurring only once. Time point noted: newly diagnosed GD, antithyroid drugs for less than 3 months. Making the TCR library involved RNA that had been extracted from PBMCs. The same sample was also used in a study of T cells in Graves' hyperthyroidism and ophthalmopathy.

This sequence joins TRBV18 and TRBJ2-1; D remains ambiguous. This sequence was found in a woman aged 18-29 years with Graves disease. The specimen was peripheral blood mononuclear cells (PBMCs), collected at new diagnosis, from a patient treated with antithyroid drugs. The CDR3 region has the DNA TGTGCCAGCTCACCCGACTTTGGCGGTTCCTCCTACAATGAGCAGTTCTTC. Encoded protein: CASSPDFGGSSYNEQFF.